This record looks at one T cell receptor beta chain sequence and its context. What it binds is unknown. This sample is drawn from a study of T cell responses to AZD1222 COVID-19 vaccine. Looking at the study overall: The study pooled second doses at about 4 or about 12 weeks.

The data were produced by immunoSEQ multiplex PCR, yet TCRdb's version contains in-frame clones alone and is incomplete. Of about 130,000 clones in the sample, 94% were seen once. Study-level results: Spike-specific TCR breadth and depth grew following two AZD1222 doses. Just a handful of AZD1222 recipients were seropositive at baseline. Females made up more of the donors, who were largely white British, and clonal diversity may have come out too low.

The source is an adult in good health. The source was peripheral blood, collected on day 0 of AZD1222 vaccination.

CDR3 DNA: TGTGCCAGCAGCCTACGACTAGCGGGTCCCTCCCCCTACAATGAGCAGTTCTTC. It yields the protein CASSLRLAGPSPYNEQFF. This rearrangement joins TRBV4-2 to TRBJ2-1; 10 bases line up with TRBD2. Looked up from germline, CDR1 is LGHNA and CDR2 is YNFKEQ. This CDR3 comprises 18 residues. J gave up 2 bases and V 4 bases, and 11 bases lay outside the gene matches.